This entry lists 12 T cell receptor beta chains sequenced from one sample in a study of blood T cell repertoires in COVID-19. Repertoires were generated with immunoSEQ multiplex PCR, while TCRdb's copy carries only in-frame clones and drops some. The sample lists some 130,000 clones; roughly 88% were seen once. Sequenced input: PBMCs or T cells enriched from blood (not recorded which). These receptors all stem from a man aged 50 or older who had recovered from COVID-19.

The gene calls are TRBV5-1 and TRBJ2-3; D not certain. V lost 3 bases, J lost 2 bases, and 7 bases lay in between. Germline CDR1 reads SGHRS; CDR2 reads YFSETQ. The CDR3 extends over 13 amino acids. In nucleotides, the CDR3 is TGCGCCAGCAGCTCCTTAAACACAGATACGCAGTATTTT. It encodes CASSSLNTDTQYF.

The chain has TRBV30 and TRBJ2-1; 9 positions match TRBD1. Germline V gene data show CDR1 as GTSNPN and CDR2 as SVGIG (reference sequence). The trim removed 2 bases at V and 8 bases at J, leaving 10 bases unmatched. The CDR3 runs 15 residues. CDR3 protein: CAWSPRTGDGDEQFF. CDR3 bases: TGTGCCTGGAGTCCCAGGACAGGGGACGGCGATGAGCAGTTCTTC.

This clone was counted only a few times. The rearrangement uses TRBV7-2 and TRBJ2-2, with 9 bases aligning to TRBD2. After removal of 5 bases from V and 4 bases from J, the junction contained 8 bases not matched to a gene. Per the germline V gene, CDR1 is SGHTA and CDR2 is FQGNSA. The CDR3 consists of 16 residues. Here the CDR3 DNA reads TGTGCCAGCAGCCTCCATAGCGGGAGTGGCACCGGGGAGCTGTTTTTT. This sequence encodes CASSLHSGSGTGELFF.

This clone was observed once. The V call is TRBV24-1, the J call TRBJ2-1, with TRBD2 identical over 10 bases. Per germline, CDR1 KGHDR and CDR2 SFDVKD. The ends lost 4 bases at V and 5 bases at J; junction bases unmatched: 10. CDR3 length equals 17 residues. CDR3: CATSDATGTSANNEQFF. For the CDR3, the DNA is TGTGCCACCAGTGACGCGACCGGGACTAGCGCCAACAATGAGCAGTTCTTC.

The genes are TRBV5-1 and TRBJ2-5; D is undetermined. CDR3 length equals 13 residues. Germline V gene sequence: CDR1 SGHRS, CDR2 YFSETQ. With 0 bases removed from V and 4 bases from J, the gap between germline ends came to 7 bases. CDR3 amino acids: CASSLAGSETQYF. DNA for the CDR3: TGCGCCAGCAGCTTGGCGGGTTCAGAGACCCAGTACTTC.

The V call is TRBV30, the J call TRBJ1-1, with D unresolved. V was pared by 1 base and J by 5 bases, with 11 bases between. This CDR3 has 13 amino acids. CDR1 is GTSNPN, CDR2 SVGIG, per germline (reference sequence). In nucleotides, the CDR3 is TGTGCCTGGAGTGCCGAAGGAGGGACTGAAGCTTTCTTT. Translating it yields CAWSAEGGTEAFF.

V usage is TRBV7-9 and J usage is TRBJ2-7, with 7 bases matching TRBD2. Trimming at V came to 0 bases and at J to 5 bases, leaving 4 bases not matched to a gene. This CDR3 spans 14 amino acids. The germline V gene has CDR1 SEHNR and CDR2 FQNEAQ (reference sequence). CDR3 sequence (DNA): TGTGCCAGCAGCTTAGCCGGGACTAATGACGAGCAGTACTTC. Its protein is CASSLAGTNDEQYF.

The chain combines TRBV28 with TRBJ1-5, with TRBD1 identical over 9 bases. This CDR3 contains 12 residues. The junction had 7 bases not matched to a gene; V was cut back by 7 bases and J by 12 bases. Per the germline V gene, CDR1 is MDHEN and CDR2 is SYDVKM. CDR3 nucleotide sequence: TGTGCCAGCACTAGAGGACAGGGGAACCAGCATTTT. Protein: CASTRGQGNQHF.

V gene TRBV3-1 (or the pseudogene TRBV3-2) combines with J gene TRBJ2-3; no definite D call. V lost 0 bases, J lost 0 bases, and 4 bases lay in between. Germline V CDR1 and CDR2: LGHDT, YNNKEL (reference sequence). This CDR3 has 14 amino acids. This CDR3 is CASSQEASTDTQYF. The CDR3 DNA reads as TGTGCCAGCAGCCAAGAAGCAAGCACAGATACGCAGTATTTT.

The chain joins TRBV4-1 to TRBJ1-2, with a possible D match to TRBD1 (6 bases). V lost 0 bases and J 4 bases, leaving 12 bases between the germline ends. Germline CDR1 MGHRA, CDR2 YSYEKL. The CDR3 sequence is 15 residues long. CDR3 region: CASSQDWGGAYGYTF. As DNA, the CDR3 is TGCGCCAGCAGCCAAGATTGGGGGGGGGCCTATGGCTACACCTTC.

This chain uses TRBV5-1 with TRBJ1-4, with 12 positions matching TRBD1. The germline V gene has CDR1 SGHRS and CDR2 YFSETQ. Germline trimming cut 2 bases from V and 14 bases from J; bases unmatched to any gene: 7. The length of the CDR3 is 14 residues. CDR3 protein: CASSFRDRGPMLFF. The CDR3 coding sequence is TGCGCCAGCAGCTTTAGGGACAGGGGGCCGATGCTGTTTTTT.

The V gene is TRBV7-2, the J gene TRBJ1-2; 7 bases are shared with TRBD1. Germline CDR1 reads SGHTA; CDR2 reads FQGNSA. CDR3 length: 15 residues. V gave up 4 bases and J gave up 2 bases; unmatched junction bases: 7. The CDR3 DNA follows: TGTGCCAGCAGCTCCGGGACAGTCTCGAACTATGGCTACACCTTC. Amino acid sequence: CASSSGTVSNYGYTF. Full variable domain (missing parts from reference TRBV7-2 and TRBJ1-2): GAGVSQSPSNKVTEKGKDVELRCDPISGHTALYWYRQSLGQGLEFLIYFQGNSAPDKSGLPSDRFSAERTGGSVSTLTIQRTQQEDSAVYLCASSSGTVSNYGYTFGSGTRLTVV.